Listed here are 25 T cell receptor beta chains from one sample, sequenced in a study of shared clonotypes between healthy human individuals. The repertoire was sequenced with immunoSEQ multiplex PCR; TCRdb's copy has only in-frame clones and lacks some. The sample includes some 1.5 million clones, 98% of them seen just once. Sample: naive CD4+ T cells sorted from blood. Subset denoted: CD45RA+ positively selected. All receptors come from a man under 40 in good health.

Remarks on this clone: The same CDR3 arises from other DNA sequences in this sample as well. CDR3: CASSMGYEQYF. CDR3 DNA: TGTGCCAGTAGTATGGGGTACGAGCAGTACTTC. V gene TRBV19 combines with J gene TRBJ2-7; the D is unclear. The CDR3 extends over 11 amino acids. The V end lost 3 bases, the J end lost 4 bases, and 4 bases lay between the germline ends. Per germline, CDR1 LNHDA and CDR2 SQIVND (reference sequence).

CDR3 protein: CASSSSSGSTDTQYF. In DNA, the CDR3 is TGTGCCAGCAGCTCCTCAAGCGGAAGCACAGATACGCAGTATTTT. J is TRBJ2-3 and V is TRBV5-4, with a possible D match to TRBD2 (5 bases). Trimming removed 3 bases at V and 0 bases at J, with 11 bases between. Germline V gene data show CDR1 as SGHNT and CDR2 as YYREEE (reference sequence). The CDR3 extends over 15 amino acids.

This clone was recorded only once. For the CDR3, the DNA is TGTGCCATCGGGCCGACAGGGGCAAACTACGAGCAGTACTTC. This translates into CAIGPTGANYEQYF. The chain employs TRBV10-3 and TRBJ2-7; 8 bases align to TRBD1. CDR3 length: 14 residues. Germline loops: CDR1 ENHRY, CDR2 SYGVKD. The V and J ends lost 8 bases and 3 bases, in that order; junction bases with no gene match: 9.

As concerns this clone: In the same sample, other DNA sequences code for this CDR3. J is TRBJ2-2 and V is TRBV7-9, with D possibly matching TRBD1 (6 bases). The CDR3 is 14 residues long. In germline, CDR1 is SEHNR, CDR2 FQNEAQ (reference sequence). Trimming shortened V by 1 base and J by 5 bases, and 8 bases separated the two germline ends. This CDR3 reads CASSLGGRTGELFF. The DNA for the CDR3 is TGTGCCAGCAGCTTAGGGGGGCGAACCGGGGAGCTGTTTTTT.

This clone was picked up one time. The chain is built from TRBV27 and TRBJ1-5; D unclear. V lost 3 bases and J 1 base, leaving 10 bases between the germline ends. Per germline, CDR1 MNHEY and CDR2 SMNVEV (reference sequence). The CDR3 is 15 amino acids. DNA of the CDR3: TGTGCCAGCAGTTTCCGGGCCTTCAGCAATCAGCCCCAGCATTTT. Protein product: CASSFRAFSNQPQHF.

This sequence joins TRBV5-1 and TRBJ2-7, with D maybe TRBD1 (5 bases). The V end lost 4 bases, the J end lost 4 bases, and 24 bases lay between the germline ends. The CDR3 is 17 residues long. The germline V gene encodes CDR1 SGHRS and CDR2 YFSETQ. The CDR3 DNA reads as TGCGCCAGCAGCCTAACGAAAGCAGGGCTTCTCGTTTACGAGCAGTACTTC. Translated: CASSLTKAGLLVYEQYF.

The J gene is TRBJ2-3, the V gene TRBV5-1, with 10 bases aligning to TRBD1. Germline V gene data show CDR1 as SGHRS and CDR2 as YFSETQ. The V gene end was trimmed by 6 bases and the J gene end by 3 bases; junction bases not matched to a gene: 10. The CDR3 is made up of 16 amino acids. The CDR3 region has the DNA TGCGCCAGCAATCGGGGAGACAGGGGGCTTACAGATACGCAGTATTTT. Translating it yields CASNRGDRGLTDTQYF.

This clone was observed many times. The chain combines TRBV6-4 with TRBJ1-2; 9 bases line up with TRBD1. CDR1 is MRHNA, CDR2 SNTAGT, per germline. The CDR3 totals 13 residues. V shed 4 bases, J shed 5 bases, and the junction held 2 bases outside the gene matches. The CDR3 loop reads CASSGGQGYGYTF. As DNA, the CDR3 is TGTGCCAGCAGTGGGGGACAGGGTTATGGCTACACCTTC.

The rearrangement joins TRBV19 to TRBJ1-3, with D possibly being TRBD1 (5 bases). The V gene lost 6 bases and the J gene lost 2 bases, with 14 bases spanning the gap. The CDR3 consists of 15 residues. Germline loops: CDR1 LNHDA, CDR2 SQIVND (reference sequence). Here the CDR3 DNA reads TGTGCCAGTAGCCCAAGACAGACGCCTGGAAACACCATATATTTT. The encoded protein is CASSPRQTPGNTIYF.

The chain carries TRBV5-1 and TRBJ2-5; 9 bases match TRBD1. This CDR3 is 14 amino acids long. V lost 3 bases, J lost 5 bases, and 5 bases stayed unmatched. Germline lookup yields CDR1 SGHRS and CDR2 YFSETQ. CDR3 sequence (DNA): TGCGCCAGCAGCTCGGGACAGGGTAGGGAGACCCAGTACTTC. As protein: CASSSGQGRETQYF.

The chain joins TRBV28 to TRBJ2-7; 8 bases match TRBD1. Germline V gene data show CDR1 as MDHEN and CDR2 as SYDVKM. This CDR3 spans 16 amino acids. V lost 3 bases, J lost 1 base, and 8 bases stayed unmatched. The CDR3 sequence: CASSFPPGQASYEQYF. The CDR3 DNA is TGTGCCAGCAGTTTCCCTCCGGGACAGGCTTCCTACGAGCAGTACTTC.

This chain uses TRBV27 with TRBJ1-2, with 7 bases identical to TRBD1. Germline V gene lookup returns CDR1 MNHEY and CDR2 SMNVEV (reference sequence). The trim removed 5 bases at V and 7 bases at J, leaving 13 bases unmatched. The length of the CDR3 is 15 residues. The CDR3 protein is CASSPTPTGPFGYTF. The CDR3 nucleotides are TGTGCCAGCAGTCCAACCCCGACAGGGCCCTTTGGCTACACCTTC.

The chain is built from TRBV19 and TRBJ2-2, with TRBD1 matching 12 bases. The J segment lost 6 bases and the V segment lost 4 bases, leaving 9 bases of the junction unmatched. Looked up from germline, CDR1 is LNHDA and CDR2 is SQIVND (reference sequence). CDR3 length equals 17 residues. The CDR3 sequence: CASSTPGTGGAPGELFF. The CDR3 bases are TGTGCCAGTAGTACCCCCGGGACAGGGGGCGCCCCCGGGGAGCTGTTTTTT.

The V gene is TRBV7-2, the J gene TRBJ2-2, with D tentatively TRBD1 (6 bases). The CDR3 is made up of 16 amino acids. Per germline, CDR1 SGHTA and CDR2 FQGNSA. Trimming pared 6 bases from V and 6 bases from J, leaving 20 bases between. The CDR3: CASRKQGNSAAGELFF. In DNA, the CDR3 is TGTGCCAGCAGGAAACAGGGTAACTCGGCGGCCGGGGAGCTGTTTTTT.

The chain employs TRBV20-1 and TRBJ1-1; the D is unclear. The CDR3 sequence is 11 residues long. Germline V lookup: CDR1 DFQATT, CDR2 SNEGSKA (reference sequence). The V and J ends lost 6 bases and 3 bases respectively, with 8 bases between them. For the CDR3, the DNA is TGCAGTGCGGCCACCGACACTGAAGCTTTCTTT. It encodes CSAATDTEAFF.

V gene TRBV7-2 combines with J gene TRBJ2-3; D is uncertain. CDR3 length: 14 residues. V was clipped by 2 bases and J by 4 bases, with 10 bases between them. Germline lookup yields CDR1 SGHTA and CDR2 FQGNSA. As DNA, the CDR3 is TGTGCCAGCAGCTTAATGACGGTGGCAGATACGCAGTATTTT. Translation gives CASSLMTVADTQYF.

The V call is TRBV7-3, the J call TRBJ2-3; the match to TRBD2 covers 8 bases. The V gene's germline CDR1 is SGHTA and CDR2 FQGTGA. CDR3 size: 19 residues. With V trimmed by 5 bases and J by 4 bases, 20 bases remained unmatched. The DNA of the CDR3 is TGTGCCAGCAGCCGGAACCATGCCGCATCGGGAGGGCCTTCAGATACGCAGTATTTT. Protein: CASSRNHAASGGPSDTQYF.

V is TRBV19 and J is TRBJ2-2; D is possibly TRBD1 (6 bases). The V end was cut by 6 bases, the J end by 2 bases, with 10 bases between. The CDR3 totals 14 residues. The germline gives CDR1 LNHDA, CDR2 SQIVND (reference sequence). This chain's CDR3 is CASRNRVNTGELFF. CDR3 coding DNA: TGTGCCAGTAGGAACAGGGTCAACACCGGGGAGCTGTTTTTT. Combining the CDR3 with reference TRBV19 and TRBJ2-2 gives the whole variable domain DGGITQSPKYLFRKEGQNVTLSCEQNLNHDAMYWYRQDPGQGLRLIYYSQIVNDFQKGDIAEGYSVSREKKESFPLTVTSAQKNPTAFYLCASRNRVNTGELFFGEGSRLTVL.

V and J are TRBV19 and TRBJ2-2; 8 bases match TRBD1. Germline lookup yields CDR1 LNHDA and CDR2 SQIVND (reference sequence). V shed 2 bases and J 4 bases; nucleotides not matched to a gene: 6. There are 16 residues in the CDR3. The CDR3 loop is CASSIIGQGGTGELFF. CDR3 bases: TGTGCCAGTAGTATAATTGGACAGGGTGGCACCGGGGAGCTGTTTTTT.

Turning to this clone: Other DNA sequences in the sample encode the same CDR3. This chain links TRBV2 with TRBJ2-3; 9 positions agree with TRBD2. Trimming took 4 bases from V and 1 from J; bases not matched to a gene: 6. In germline, CDR1 is SNHLY, CDR2 FYNNEI. The CDR3 runs 16 residues. The CDR3 loop is CASSAGLAGRTDTQYF. CDR3 nucleotide sequence: TGTGCCAGCAGTGCTGGGCTAGCGGGGCGCACAGATACGCAGTATTTT.

J is TRBJ2-7 and V is TRBV2; D gene unclear. The length of the CDR3 is 13 residues. V was shortened by 6 bases and J by 4 bases, with 13 bases between the two germline ends. Germline V gene sequence: CDR1 SNHLY, CDR2 FYNNEI. The CDR3 coding sequence is TGTGCCAGCAGCCCCCTCGTGTTTTACGAGCAGTACTTC. Amino acids: CASSPLVFYEQYF.

The chain joins TRBV5-6 to TRBJ2-5; D is unclear. V was cut by 3 bases and J by 0 bases, with 12 bases left in between. Germline CDR1 reads SGHDT; CDR2 reads YYEEEE. The CDR3 is 15 residues long. The CDR3 region is CASSSERRYQETQYF. The CDR3 nucleotides read TGTGCCAGCAGCTCAGAAAGACGGTACCAAGAGACCCAGTACTTC.

CDR3 residues: CASSLAGSSGRGNEQFF. CDR3 bases: TGTGCCAGCAGCTTGGCGGGGTCTAGCGGGAGAGGGAATGAGCAGTTCTTC. J is TRBJ2-1 and V is TRBV5-4; 10 nucleotides align to TRBD2. Germline values: CDR1 SGHNT, CDR2 YYREEE (reference sequence). The CDR3 sequence is 17 residues long. The V segment lost 0 bases and the J segment 7 bases; nucleotides outside the gene matches: 10. Combining the CDR3 with reference TRBV5-4 and TRBJ2-1 gives the whole variable domain ETGVTQSPTHLIKTRGQQVTLRCSSQSGHNTVSWYQQALGQGPQFIFQYYREEENGRGNFPPRFSGLQFPNYSSELNVNALELDDSALYLCASSLAGSSGRGNEQFFGPGTRLTVL.

This chain uses TRBV28 with TRBJ2-7; D perhaps matches TRBD2 (5 bases). The CDR3 loop spans 14 amino acids. Germline CDR1 reads MDHEN; CDR2 reads SYDVKM. Deletions cut 4 bases from V and 2 bases from J, with 12 bases between. The CDR3 sequence: CASSWGDLTYEQYF. The CDR3 bases are TGTGCCAGCAGTTGGGGAGACCTCACCTACGAGCAGTACTTC.

On this clone itself: At one of its ends the junction is not consistent with the germline gene, which may arise from a read error. The chain recombines TRBV6-6 with TRBJ2-7, with TRBD2 matching 7 bases. The CDR3 sequence is 16 residues long. Germline V gives CDR1 MNHNY, CDR2 SVGAGI (reference sequence). The CDR3 nucleotides read TGTGCCAGCAATTACTCGAGTGGGAGGGGCTCCTACGAGCAGTACTTC. Translation: CASNYSSGRGSYEQYF.